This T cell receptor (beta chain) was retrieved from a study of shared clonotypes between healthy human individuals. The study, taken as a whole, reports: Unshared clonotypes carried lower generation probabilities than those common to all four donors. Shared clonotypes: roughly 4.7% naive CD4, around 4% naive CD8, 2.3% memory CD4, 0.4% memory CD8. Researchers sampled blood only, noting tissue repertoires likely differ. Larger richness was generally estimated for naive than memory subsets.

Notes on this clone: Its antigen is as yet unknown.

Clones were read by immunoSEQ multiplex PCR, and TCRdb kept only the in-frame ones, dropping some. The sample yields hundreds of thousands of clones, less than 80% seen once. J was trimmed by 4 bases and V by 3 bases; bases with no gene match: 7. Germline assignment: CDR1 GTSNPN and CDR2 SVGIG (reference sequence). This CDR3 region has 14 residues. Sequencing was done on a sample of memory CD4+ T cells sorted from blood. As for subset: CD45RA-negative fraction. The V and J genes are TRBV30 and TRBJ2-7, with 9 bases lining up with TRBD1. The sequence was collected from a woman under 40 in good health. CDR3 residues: CAWSEGTGWYEQYF. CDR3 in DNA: TGTGCCTGGAGCGAAGGGACAGGGTGGTACGAGCAGTACTTC.